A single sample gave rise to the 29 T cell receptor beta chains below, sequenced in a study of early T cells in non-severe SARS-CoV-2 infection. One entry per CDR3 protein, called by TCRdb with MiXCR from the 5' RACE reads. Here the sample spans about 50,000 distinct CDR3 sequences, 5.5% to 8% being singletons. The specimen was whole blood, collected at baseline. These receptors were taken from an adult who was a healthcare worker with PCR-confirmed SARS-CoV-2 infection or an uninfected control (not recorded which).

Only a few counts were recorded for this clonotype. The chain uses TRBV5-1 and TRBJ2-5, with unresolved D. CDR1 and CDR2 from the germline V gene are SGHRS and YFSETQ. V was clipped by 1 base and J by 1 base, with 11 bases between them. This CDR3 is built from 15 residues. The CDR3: CASSLSKVTQETQYF. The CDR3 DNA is TGCGCCAGCAGCTTGTCCAAGGTCACCCAAGAGACCCAGTACTTC.

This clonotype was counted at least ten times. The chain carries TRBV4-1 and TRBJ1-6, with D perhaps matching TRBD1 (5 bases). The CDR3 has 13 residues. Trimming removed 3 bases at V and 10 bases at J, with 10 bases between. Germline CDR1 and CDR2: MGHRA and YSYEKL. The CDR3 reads CASSQVGGSPLHF. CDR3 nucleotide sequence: TGCGCCAGCAGCCAGGTCGGGGGATCACCCCTCCACTTT.

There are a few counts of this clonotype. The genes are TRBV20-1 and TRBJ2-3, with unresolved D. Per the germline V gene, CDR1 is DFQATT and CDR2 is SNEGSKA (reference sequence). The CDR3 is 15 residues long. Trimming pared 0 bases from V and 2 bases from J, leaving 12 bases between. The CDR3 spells CSARDIVGFTDTQYF. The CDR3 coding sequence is TGCAGTGCTAGAGATATTGTGGGTTTCACAGATACGCAGTATTTT.

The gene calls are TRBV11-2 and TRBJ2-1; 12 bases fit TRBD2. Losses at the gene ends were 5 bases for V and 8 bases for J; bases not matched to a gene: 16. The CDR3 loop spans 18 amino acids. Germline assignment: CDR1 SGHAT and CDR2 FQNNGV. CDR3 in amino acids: CASSLQTLAGGNIYEQFF. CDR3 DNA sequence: TGTGCCAGCAGCCTTCAGACACTAGCGGGGGGTAATATCTATGAGCAGTTCTTC.

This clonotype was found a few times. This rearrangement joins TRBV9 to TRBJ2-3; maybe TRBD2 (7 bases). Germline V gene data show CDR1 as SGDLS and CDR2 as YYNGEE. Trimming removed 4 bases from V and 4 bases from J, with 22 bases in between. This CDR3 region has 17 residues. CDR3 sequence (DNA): TGTGCCAGCAGCCCTCAGACTTCGGGGGGCCCACCAGATACGCAGTATTTT. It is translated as CASSPQTSGGPPDTQYF.

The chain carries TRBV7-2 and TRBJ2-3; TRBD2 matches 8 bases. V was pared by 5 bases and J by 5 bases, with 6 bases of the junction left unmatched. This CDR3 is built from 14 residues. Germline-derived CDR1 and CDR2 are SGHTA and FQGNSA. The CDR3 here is CASSPRLALDTQYF. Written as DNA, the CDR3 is TGTGCCAGCAGCCCGCGACTAGCGCTAGATACGCAGTATTTT.

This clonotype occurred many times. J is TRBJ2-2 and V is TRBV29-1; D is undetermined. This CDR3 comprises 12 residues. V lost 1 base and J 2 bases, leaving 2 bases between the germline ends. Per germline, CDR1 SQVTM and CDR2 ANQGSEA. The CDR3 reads CSVEGNTGELFF. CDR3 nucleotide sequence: TGCAGCGTTGAAGGAAACACCGGGGAGCTGTTTTTT.

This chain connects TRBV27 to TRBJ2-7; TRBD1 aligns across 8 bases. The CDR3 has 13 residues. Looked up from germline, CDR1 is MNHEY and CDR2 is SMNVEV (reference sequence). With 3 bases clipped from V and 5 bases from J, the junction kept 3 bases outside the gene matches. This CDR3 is CASSFRTGHEQYF. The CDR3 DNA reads TGTGCCAGCAGTTTCCGGACAGGGCACGAGCAGTACTTC.

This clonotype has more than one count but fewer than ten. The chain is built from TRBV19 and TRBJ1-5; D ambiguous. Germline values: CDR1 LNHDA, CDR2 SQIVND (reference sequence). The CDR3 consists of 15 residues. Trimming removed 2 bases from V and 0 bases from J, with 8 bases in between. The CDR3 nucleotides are TGTGCCAGTAGTATAATAGGGAATAGCAATCAGCCCCAGCATTTT. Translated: CASSIIGNSNQPQHF.

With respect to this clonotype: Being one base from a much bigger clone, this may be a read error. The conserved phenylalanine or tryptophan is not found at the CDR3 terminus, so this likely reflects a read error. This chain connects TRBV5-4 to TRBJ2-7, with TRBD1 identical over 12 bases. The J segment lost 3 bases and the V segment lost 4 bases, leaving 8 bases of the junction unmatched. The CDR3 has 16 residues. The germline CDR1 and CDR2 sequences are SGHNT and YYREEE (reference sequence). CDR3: CASSVGQGATNYEQYY. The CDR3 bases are TGTGCCAGCAGCGTGGGACAGGGGGCTACTAACTACGAGCAGTACTAC.

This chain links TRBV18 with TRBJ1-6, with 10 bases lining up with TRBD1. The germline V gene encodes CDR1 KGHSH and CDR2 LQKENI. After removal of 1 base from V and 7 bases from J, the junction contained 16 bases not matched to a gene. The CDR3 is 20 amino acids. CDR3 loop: CASSPLRGPGQGSKNSPLHF. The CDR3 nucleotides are TGTGCCAGCTCACCACTGCGAGGGCCGGGACAGGGGTCGAAGAATTCACCCCTCCACTTT. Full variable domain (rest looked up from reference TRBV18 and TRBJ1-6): NAGVMQNPRHLVRRRGQEARLRCSPMKGHSHVYWYRQLPEEGLKFMVYLQKENIIDESGMPKERFSAEFPKEGPSILRIQQVVRGDSAAYFCASSPLRGPGQGSKNSPLHFGNGTRLTVT.

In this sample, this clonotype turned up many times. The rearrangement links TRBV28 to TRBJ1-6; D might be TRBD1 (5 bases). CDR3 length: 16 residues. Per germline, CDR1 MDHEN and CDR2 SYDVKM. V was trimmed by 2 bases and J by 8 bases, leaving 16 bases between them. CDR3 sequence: CASSLRGLQGDSPLHF. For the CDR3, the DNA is TGTGCCAGCAGTTTAAGAGGGCTTCAGGGAGATTCACCCCTCCACTTT.

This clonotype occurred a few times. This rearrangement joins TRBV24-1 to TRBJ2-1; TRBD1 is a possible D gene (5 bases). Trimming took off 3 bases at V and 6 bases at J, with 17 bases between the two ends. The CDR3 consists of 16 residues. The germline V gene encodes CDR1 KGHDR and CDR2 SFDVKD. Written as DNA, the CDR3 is TGTGCCACCAGTGATCCCGACGAGACAGCCGGCAATGAGCAGTTCTTC. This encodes CATSDPDETAGNEQFF.

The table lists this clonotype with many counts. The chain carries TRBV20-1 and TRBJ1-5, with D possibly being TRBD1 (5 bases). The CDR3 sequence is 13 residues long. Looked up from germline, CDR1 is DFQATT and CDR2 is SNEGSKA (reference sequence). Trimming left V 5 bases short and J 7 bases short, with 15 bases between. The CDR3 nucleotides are TGCAGTGCTTGGGAAGGGGCCGGGCAGCCCCAGCATTTT. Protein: CSAWEGAGQPQHF.

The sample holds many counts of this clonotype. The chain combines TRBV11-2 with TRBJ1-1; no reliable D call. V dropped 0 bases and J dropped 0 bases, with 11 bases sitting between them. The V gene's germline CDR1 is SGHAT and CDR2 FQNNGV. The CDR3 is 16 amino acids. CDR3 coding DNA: TGTGCCAGCAGCTTAGATTCAGTGGGAGTGAACACTGAAGCTTTCTTT. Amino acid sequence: CASSLDSVGVNTEAFF.

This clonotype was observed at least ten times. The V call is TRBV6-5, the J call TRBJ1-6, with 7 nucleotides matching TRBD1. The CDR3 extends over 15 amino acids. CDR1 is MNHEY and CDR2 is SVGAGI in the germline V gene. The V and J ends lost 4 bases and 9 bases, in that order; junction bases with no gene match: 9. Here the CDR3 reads CASSFTGASSSPLHF. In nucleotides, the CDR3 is TGTGCCAGCAGTTTCACAGGGGCTTCCTCTTCACCCCTCCACTTT.

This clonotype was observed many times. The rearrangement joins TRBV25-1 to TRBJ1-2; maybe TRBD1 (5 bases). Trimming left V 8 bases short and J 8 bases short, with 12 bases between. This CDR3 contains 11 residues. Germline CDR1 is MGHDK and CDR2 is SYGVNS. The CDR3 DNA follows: TGTGCCAGCTCGGGAGGGACGGGCTACACCTTC. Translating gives CASSGGTGYTF.

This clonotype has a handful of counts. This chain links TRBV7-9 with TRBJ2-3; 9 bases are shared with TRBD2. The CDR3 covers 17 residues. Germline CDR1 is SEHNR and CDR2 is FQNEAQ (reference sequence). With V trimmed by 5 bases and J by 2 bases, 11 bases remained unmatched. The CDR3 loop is CASSLRAGGPITDTQYF. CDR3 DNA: TGTGCCAGCAGCCTTAGAGCGGGGGGACCGATCACAGATACGCAGTATTTT.

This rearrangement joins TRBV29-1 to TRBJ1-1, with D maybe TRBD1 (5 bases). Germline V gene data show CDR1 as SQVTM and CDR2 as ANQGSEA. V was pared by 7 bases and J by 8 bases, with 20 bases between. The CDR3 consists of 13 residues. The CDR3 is CSAAGVFSTEAFF. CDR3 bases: TGCAGCGCCGCGGGGGTTTTTTCGACAGAAGCTTTCTTT.

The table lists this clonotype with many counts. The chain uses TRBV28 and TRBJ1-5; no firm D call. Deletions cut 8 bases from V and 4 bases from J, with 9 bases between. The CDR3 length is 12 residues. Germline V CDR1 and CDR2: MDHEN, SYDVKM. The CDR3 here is CASPDGNQPQHF. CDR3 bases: TGTGCCAGCCCCGACGGGAATCAGCCCCAGCATTTT.

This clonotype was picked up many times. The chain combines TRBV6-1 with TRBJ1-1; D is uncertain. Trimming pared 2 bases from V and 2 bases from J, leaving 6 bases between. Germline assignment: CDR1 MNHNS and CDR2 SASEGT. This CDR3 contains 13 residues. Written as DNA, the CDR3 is TGTGCCAGCAGTGAAATAGCTAACACTGAAGCTTTCTTT. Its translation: CASSEIANTEAFF.

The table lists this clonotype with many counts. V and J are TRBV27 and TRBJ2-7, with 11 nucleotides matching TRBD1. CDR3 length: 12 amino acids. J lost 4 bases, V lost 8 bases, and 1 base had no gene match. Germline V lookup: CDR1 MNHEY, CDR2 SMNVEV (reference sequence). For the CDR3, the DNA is TGTGCCAGCCGGGACAGGGGGTACGAGCAGTACTTC. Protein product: CASRDRGYEQYF.

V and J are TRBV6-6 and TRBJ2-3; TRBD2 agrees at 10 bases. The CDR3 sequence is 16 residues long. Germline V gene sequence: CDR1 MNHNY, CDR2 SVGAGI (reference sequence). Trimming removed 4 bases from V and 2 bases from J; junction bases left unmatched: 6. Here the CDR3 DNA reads TGTGCCAGCAGTTTCCGCGGGACTAGCGACACAGATACGCAGTATTTT. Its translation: CASSFRGTSDTDTQYF.

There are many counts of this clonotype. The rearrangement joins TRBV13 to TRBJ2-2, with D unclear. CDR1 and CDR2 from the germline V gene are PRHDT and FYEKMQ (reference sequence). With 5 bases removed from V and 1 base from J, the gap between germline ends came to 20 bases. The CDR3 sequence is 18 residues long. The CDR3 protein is CASSNRIATNLNTGELFF. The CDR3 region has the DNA TGTGCCAGCAGCAACCGGATAGCCACCAACTTGAACACCGGGGAGCTGTTTTTT. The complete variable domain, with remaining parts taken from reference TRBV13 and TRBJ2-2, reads AAGVIQSPRHLIKEKRETATLKCYPIPRHDTVYWYQQGPGQDPQFLISFYEKMQSDKGSIPDRFSAQQFSDYHSELNMSSLELGDSALYFCASSNRIATNLNTGELFFGEGSRLTVL.

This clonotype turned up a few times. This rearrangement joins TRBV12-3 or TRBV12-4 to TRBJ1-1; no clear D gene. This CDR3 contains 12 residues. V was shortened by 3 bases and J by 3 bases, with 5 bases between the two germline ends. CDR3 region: CASSLGDTEAFF. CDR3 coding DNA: TGTGCCAGCAGTTTGGGCGACACTGAAGCTTTCTTT.

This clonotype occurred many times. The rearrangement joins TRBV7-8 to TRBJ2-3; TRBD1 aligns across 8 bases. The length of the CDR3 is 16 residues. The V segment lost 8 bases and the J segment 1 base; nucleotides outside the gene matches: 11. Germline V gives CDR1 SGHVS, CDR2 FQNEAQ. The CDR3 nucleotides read TGTGCCAGCGGGGAACAGGGGGATTTTGGCACAGATACGCAGTATTTT. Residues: CASGEQGDFGTDTQYF.

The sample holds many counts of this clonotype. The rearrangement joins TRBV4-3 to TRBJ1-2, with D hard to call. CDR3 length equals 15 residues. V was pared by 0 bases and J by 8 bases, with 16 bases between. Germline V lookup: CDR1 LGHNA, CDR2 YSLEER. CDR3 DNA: TGCGCCAGCAGCCAAGATAATCGCCCCCAAGGCGGCTACACCTTC. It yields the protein CASSQDNRPQGGYTF.

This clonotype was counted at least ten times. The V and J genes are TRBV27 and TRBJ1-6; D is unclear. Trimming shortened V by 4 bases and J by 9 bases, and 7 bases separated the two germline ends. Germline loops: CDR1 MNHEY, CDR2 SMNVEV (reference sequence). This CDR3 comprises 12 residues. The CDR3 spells CASSYPGSPLHF. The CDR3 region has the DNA TGTGCCAGCAGTTACCCAGGTTCACCCCTCCACTTT.

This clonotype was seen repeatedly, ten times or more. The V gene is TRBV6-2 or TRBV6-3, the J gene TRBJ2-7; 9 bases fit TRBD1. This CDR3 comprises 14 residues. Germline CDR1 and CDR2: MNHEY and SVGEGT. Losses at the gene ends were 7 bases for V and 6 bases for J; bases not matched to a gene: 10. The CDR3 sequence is CASKTGTGYGEQYF. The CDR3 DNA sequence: TGTGCCAGCAAAACCGGGACAGGGTACGGCGAGCAGTACTTC.